The rows below give T cell receptor beta chains drawn from one sample of a study of patients and donors after allogeneic stem cell transplantation. Using its own MiXCR run on the RT-PCR reads, TCRdb lists one record per CDR3 protein. The repertoire holds around 150,000 distinct CDR3 sequences, with roughly two fifths as singletons. Input material: blood, either unsorted or a sorted T cell fraction (not recorded which). Receptors originate from a human donor who was either an allogeneic HSCT recipient or a stem cell or donor lymphocyte infusion donor (not recorded which). It is not recorded whose cells these are; they may come from a transplant donor. The CDR3 runs from the conserved cysteine through the conserved F or W. D genes are given only for firm matches. Expanded clones are given a class, and other clones once, few, many or no size at all.

>TRBJ1-5|NA|few|TRBV28
CASSSVSHNQPQHF
TGTGCCAGCAGTTCTGTCAGTCACAATCAGCCCCAGCATTTT
>TRBJ2-1|NA|NA|TRBV7-7
CASSPRVGGLYEQFF
TGTGCTAGCAGCCCCCGAGTGGGGGGCCTCTATGAGCAGTTCTTC
>TRBJ1-3|NA|NA|TRBV12-3/TRBV12-4
CASRRSRVLGNTIYF
TGTGCCAGCAGACGCTCAAGGGTTCTCGGAAACACCATATATTTT
>TRBJ1-6|NA|NA|TRBV14
CASSQVWGSNSPLHF
TGTGCCAGCAGCCAAGTTTGGGGCAGTAATTCACCCCTCCACTTT
>TRBJ1-1|TRBD1|few|TRBV7-9
CASSLSGTGGNTEAFF
TGTGCCAGCAGCTTATCCGGGACAGGGGGGAACACTGAAGCTTTCTTT
>TRBJ1-1|NA|NA|TRBV19
CASKPGSRTEAFF
TGTGCCAGTAAGCCGGGCTCTCGTACTGAAGCTTTCTTT
>TRBJ1-1|NA|NA|TRBV6-5
CASSYAGVNTEAFF
TGTGCCAGCAGTTACGCCGGAGTTAACACTGAAGCTTTCTTT
>TRBJ1-3|NA|few|TRBV20-1
CSAKMDGFGNTIYF
TGCAGTGCTAAAATGGACGGTTTTGGAAACACCATATATTTT
>TRBJ1-1|TRBD1|few|TRBV2
CASRDRGGNTEAFF
TGTGCCAGCAGGGACAGGGGCGGGAACACTGAAGCTTTCTTT
>TRBJ2-3|NA|few|TRBV20-1
CSARDPPSLHPPDTQYF
TGCAGTGCTAGAGACCCGCCCTCCCTACACCCTCCAGATACGCAGTATTTT
>TRBJ1-1|NA|NA|TRBV7-2
CASSSLGNTEAFF
TGTGCCAGCAGCTCCCTAGGGAACACTGAAGCTTTCTTT
>TRBJ1-5|NA|few|TRBV19
CASSITAFGSNQPQHF
TGTGCCAGTAGTATAACGGCCTTTGGAAGCAATCAGCCCCAGCATTTT
>TRBJ1-1|NA|few|TRBV29-1
CSVGGGPEAFF
TGCAGCGTTGGCGGGGGACCTGAAGCTTTCTTT
>TRBJ1-1|NA|NA|TRBV6-2/TRBV6-3
CASSYFRATEAFF
TGTGCCAGCAGTTACTTCAGGGCAACTGAAGCTTTCTTT
>TRBJ2-7|NA|NA|TRBV2
CASSEWSTPYEQYF
TGTGCCAGCAGTGAATGGAGTACGCCCTACGAGCAGTACTTC
>TRBJ1-2|NA|NA|TRBV29-1
CSVEAEGHGYTF
TGCAGCGTTGAAGCGGAGGGTCATGGCTACACCTTC
>TRBJ2-1|NA|NA|TRBV20-1
CSARSPGPPSYNEQFF
TGCAGTGCTAGGTCTCCGGGACCCCCCTCCTACAATGAGCAGTTCTTC
>TRBJ2-5|NA|many|TRBV29-1
CSIRGEETQYF
TGCAGTATCAGAGGGGAAGAGACCCAGTACTTC
>TRBJ1-2|TRBD1|NA|TRBV7-3
CASSSAGQGAGGYTF
TGTGCCAGCAGCTCCGCGGGACAGGGGGCGGGTGGCTACACCTTC
>TRBJ2-6|NA|few|TRBV28
CASSFPGFNPGANVLTF
TGTGCCAGCAGTTTCCCAGGGTTCAACCCTGGGGCCAACGTCCTGACTTTC
>TRBJ1-6|TRBD1|NA|TRBV25-1
CASSGTGGLYNSPLHF
TGTGCCAGCAGTGGGACAGGGGGCCTATATAATTCACCCCTCCACTTT
>TRBJ2-1|TRBD2|NA|TRBV29-1
CSVEDWRGINEQFF
TGCAGCGTTGAAGATTGGCGGGGGATCAATGAGCAGTTCTTC
>TRBJ2-4|NA|NA|TRBV29-1
CSVPRGNIQYF
TGCAGCGTGCCCCGGGGAAACATTCAGTACTTC
>TRBJ2-5|NA|NA|TRBV7-9
CASSYYTDQETQYF
TGTGCCAGCAGCTACTACACTGATCAAGAGACCCAGTACTTC
>TRBJ1-1|NA|NA|TRBV20-1
CSATKDTLNTEAFF
TGCAGTGCTACTAAAGACACCTTGAACACTGAAGCTTTCTTT
>TRBJ1-2|NA|NA|TRBV7-9
CASSLAGSGYTF
TGTGCCAGCAGCCTAGCGGGGAGCGGCTACACCTTC
>TRBJ2-1|NA|NA|TRBV29-1
CSHLAGGAGNEQFF
TGCAGCCACCTCGCTGGGGGGGCCGGAAATGAGCAGTTCTTC
>TRBJ2-5|TRBD2|NA|TRBV12-3/TRBV12-4
CASSLVGTTWYETQYF
TGTGCCAGCAGTTTAGTGGGGACTACGTGGTATGAGACCCAGTACTTC
>TRBJ1-1|NA|few|TRBV5-1
CASSVGPGRGAFF
TGCGCCAGCAGCGTGGGGCCTGGGAGAGGAGCTTTCTTT
>TRBJ1-5|NA|few|TRBV12-3/TRBV12-4
CASSLMQPMPSNQPQHF
TGTGCCAGCAGTTTAATGCAGCCTATGCCTAGCAATCAGCCCCAGCATTTT
>TRBJ1-6|TRBD1|few|TRBV7-8
CASTLTGAASYNSPLHF
TGTGCCAGCACTTTAACAGGGGCAGCATCCTATAATTCACCCCTCCACTTT
>TRBJ2-2|NA|NA|TRBV12-3/TRBV12-4
CASSFWAPDTGELFF
TGTGCCAGCAGTTTTTGGGCCCCAGACACCGGGGAGCTGTTTTTT
>TRBJ2-2|NA|NA|TRBV7-2
CASSLVGSRTNTGELFF
TGTGCCAGCAGCTTAGTAGGGAGTCGGACGAACACCGGGGAGCTGTTTTTT
>TRBJ1-1|NA|few|TRBV12-3/TRBV12-4
CASSPGRGSEAFF
TGTGCCAGCAGTCCCGGACGAGGCTCTGAAGCTTTCTTT
>TRBJ1-1|NA|few|TRBV12-3/TRBV12-4
CASGLSGDTEAFF
TGTGCCAGCGGATTGTCAGGAGACACTGAAGCTTTCTTT
>TRBJ2-1|TRBD2|NA|TRBV4-2
CASSQRAGGYINEQFF
TGTGCCAGCAGCCAGCGAGCGGGGGGTTATATTAATGAGCAGTTCTTC
>TRBJ2-3|NA|few|TRBV4-3
CASSPGRFSTQYF
TGCGCCAGCAGCCCTGGACGATTCTCCACGCAGTATTTT
>TRBJ2-1|NA|NA|TRBV11-3
CASSLTPGVKQFF
TGTGCCAGCAGTTTAACCCCTGGGGTCAAGCAGTTCTTC
>TRBJ2-1|NA|NA|TRBV28
CASSLRQAPLYNEQFF
TGTGCCAGCAGTTTAAGGCAAGCCCCTCTCTACAATGAGCAGTTCTTC
>TRBJ1-1|TRBD1|once|TRBV19
CASTGTVNTEAFF
TGTGCCAGTACCGGGACAGTGAACACTGAAGCTTTCTTT
>TRBJ2-3|NA|NA|TRBV5-1
CASSLPGQYTQYF
TGCGCCAGCAGCTTACCGGGACAATATACGCAGTATTTT
>TRBJ1-1|TRBD1|few|TRBV5-1
CASSQHTGGARTEAFF
TGCGCCAGCAGCCAACATACAGGGGGCGCGAGGACTGAAGCTTTCTTT
>TRBJ2-1|TRBD1|NA|TRBV4-3
CASSQDPEGDRAYNEQFF
TGCGCCAGCAGCCAAGACCCCGAGGGGGACAGGGCCTACAATGAGCAGTTCTTC
>TRBJ1-3|NA|many|TRBV10-3
CAISESAGSAGNTIYF
TGTGCCATCAGTGAGTCGGCCGGCAGCGCTGGAAACACCATATATTTT
>TRBJ1-4|NA|NA|TRBV15
CATSGYTTNEKLFF
TGTGCCACCAGCGGATATACAACTAATGAAAAACTGTTTTTT
>TRBJ1-2|NA|NA|TRBV12-3/TRBV12-4
CASSPQVGSPANYGYTF
TGTGCCAGCAGTCCCCAGGTAGGGTCCCCCGCTAACTATGGCTACACCTTC
>TRBJ1-1|NA|NA|TRBV6-2/TRBV6-3
CASSSVGGEAFF
TGTGCCAGCAGCTCCGTGGGGGGCGAAGCTTTCTTT
>TRBJ2-1|TRBD2|few|TRBV19
CASKGVGTRVYNEQFF
TGTGCCAGTAAAGGGGTCGGGACTAGAGTATACAATGAGCAGTTCTTC
>TRBJ1-2|TRBD1|few|TRBV7-2
CASSPTGTGGGGYTF
TGTGCCAGCAGCCCCACCGGGACAGGGGGCGGTGGCTACACCTTC
>TRBJ2-7|NA|NA|TRBV15
CATRRLTGYEQYF
TGTGCCACCAGGAGATTAACCGGTTACGAGCAGTACTTC
>TRBJ1-5|NA|NA|TRBV7-8
CASSLGIDRQDQPQHF
TGTGCCAGCAGCTTAGGGATAGACAGACAAGATCAGCCCCAGCATTTT
>TRBJ2-1|TRBD2|NA|TRBV9
CASSAAAGSSYNEQFF
TGTGCCAGCAGCGCCGCAGCGGGGAGCTCCTACAATGAGCAGTTCTTC
>TRBJ1-6|NA|NA|TRBV5-1
CASSLAGANNSPLHF
TGCGCCAGCAGCTTAGCGGGGGCGAATAATTCACCCCTCCACTTT
>TRBJ2-1|NA|NA|TRBV7-8
CASSLALGHLMNEQFF
TGTGCCAGCAGCTTAGCGTTGGGCCATTTAATGAATGAGCAGTTCTTC
>TRBJ1-3|TRBD1|few|TRBV12-3/TRBV12-4
CASSFGTGTGNTIYF
TGTGCCAGCAGTTTTGGGACAGGGACTGGAAACACCATATATTTT
>TRBJ1-4|TRBD1|few|TRBV6-1
CASSGADRDFNEKLFF
TGTGCCAGCAGTGGTGCCGACAGGGATTTTAATGAAAAACTGTTTTTT
>TRBJ1-1|NA|NA|TRBV7-9
CASSKANTAFF
TGTGCCAGCAGCAAAGCGAATACGGCTTTCTTT
>TRBJ1-5|NA|NA|TRBV7-9
CASSLKVWGPGQPQHF
TGTGCCAGCAGCTTAAAGGTCTGGGGACCGGGACAGCCCCAGCATTTT
>TRBJ1-4|TRBD1|few|TRBV12-3/TRBV12-4
CASSAGTGGKLFF
TGTGCCAGCAGTGCCGGGACAGGGGGAAAACTGTTTTTT